This T cell receptor beta chain originates from a study of response to subunit inactivated influenza vaccine. Study-wide findings and caveats: It was the authors' suggestion that each seasonal influenza vaccination recruits few new T cells.

TCRdb re-analysed the RT-PCR reads in MiXCR, keeping a single row per CDR3 protein. The repertoire holds around 520,000 distinct CDR3 sequences, with about 25% as singletons. This clonotype has just a few counts. Its antigen is as yet unknown. CDR1 SGHVS and CDR2 FQNEAQ come from the germline V gene. V was shortened by 6 bases and J by 3 bases, with 5 bases between the two germline ends. The CDR3 is 12 amino acids. The V gene is TRBV7-8, the J gene TRBJ2-2; unclear D gene. This TCR came from a man between 50 and 59 years old who received an inactivated influenza vaccine. The specimen comprised CD4+ T cells sorted from PBMCs, sampled about 5 days after vaccination. The CDR3 DNA reads TGTGCCAGCAGAAGGGACACCGGGGAGCTGTTTTTT. It codes for CASRRDTGELFF.